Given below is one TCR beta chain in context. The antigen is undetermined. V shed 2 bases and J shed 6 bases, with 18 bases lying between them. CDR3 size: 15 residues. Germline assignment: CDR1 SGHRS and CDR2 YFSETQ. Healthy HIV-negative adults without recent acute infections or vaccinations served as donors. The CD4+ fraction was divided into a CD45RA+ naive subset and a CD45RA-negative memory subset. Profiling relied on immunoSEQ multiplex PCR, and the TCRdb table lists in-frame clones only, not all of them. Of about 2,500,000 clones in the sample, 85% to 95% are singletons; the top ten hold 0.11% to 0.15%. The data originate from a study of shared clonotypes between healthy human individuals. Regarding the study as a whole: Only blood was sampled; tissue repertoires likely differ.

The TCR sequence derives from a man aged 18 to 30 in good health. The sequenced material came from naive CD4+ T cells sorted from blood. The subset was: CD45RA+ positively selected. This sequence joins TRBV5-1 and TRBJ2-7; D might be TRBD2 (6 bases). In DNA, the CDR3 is TGCGCCAGCAGCTTTAGGACTACCACTACCTCCGAGCAGTACTTC. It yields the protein CASSFRTTTTSEQYF.